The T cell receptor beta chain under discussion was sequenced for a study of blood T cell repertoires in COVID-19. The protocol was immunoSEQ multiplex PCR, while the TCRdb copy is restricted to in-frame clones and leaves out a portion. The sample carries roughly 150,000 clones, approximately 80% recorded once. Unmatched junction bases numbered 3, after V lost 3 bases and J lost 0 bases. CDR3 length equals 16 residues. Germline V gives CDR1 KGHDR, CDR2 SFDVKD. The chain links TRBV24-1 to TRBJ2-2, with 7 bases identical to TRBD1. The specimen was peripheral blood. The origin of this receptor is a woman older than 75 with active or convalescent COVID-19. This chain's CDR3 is CATSDQTGPNTGELFF. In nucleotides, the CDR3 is TGTGCCACCAGTGATCAGACAGGGCCGAACACCGGGGAGCTGTTTTTT.